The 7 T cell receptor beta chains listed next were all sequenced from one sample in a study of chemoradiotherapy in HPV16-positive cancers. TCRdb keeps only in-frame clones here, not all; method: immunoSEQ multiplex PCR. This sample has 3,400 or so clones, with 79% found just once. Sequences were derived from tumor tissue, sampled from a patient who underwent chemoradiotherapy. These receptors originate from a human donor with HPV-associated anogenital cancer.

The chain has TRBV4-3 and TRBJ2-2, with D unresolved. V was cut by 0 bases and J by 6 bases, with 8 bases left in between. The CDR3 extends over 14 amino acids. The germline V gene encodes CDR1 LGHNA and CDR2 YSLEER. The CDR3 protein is CASSQDEEAGELFF. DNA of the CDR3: TGCGCCAGCAGCCAAGATGAGGAAGCCGGGGAGCTGTTTTTT.

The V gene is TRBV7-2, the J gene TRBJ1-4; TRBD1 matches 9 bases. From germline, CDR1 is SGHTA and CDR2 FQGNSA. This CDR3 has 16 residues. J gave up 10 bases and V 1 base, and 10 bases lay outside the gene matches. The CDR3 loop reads CASSLEVTGGSGKLFF. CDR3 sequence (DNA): TGTGCCAGCAGCTTAGAGGTGACAGGGGGAAGCGGAAAACTGTTTTTT.

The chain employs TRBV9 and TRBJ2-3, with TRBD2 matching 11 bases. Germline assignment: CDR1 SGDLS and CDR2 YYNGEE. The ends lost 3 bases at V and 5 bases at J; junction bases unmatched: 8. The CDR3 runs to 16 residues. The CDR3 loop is CASSALLAGVRDTQYF. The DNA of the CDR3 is TGTGCCAGCAGCGCCCTACTAGCGGGAGTAAGAGATACGCAGTATTTT.

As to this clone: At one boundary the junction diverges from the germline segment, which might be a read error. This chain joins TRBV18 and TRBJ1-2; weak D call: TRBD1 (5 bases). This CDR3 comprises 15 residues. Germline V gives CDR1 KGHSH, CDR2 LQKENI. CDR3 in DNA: TGTGTCAGCTCAGTAAGGGGCGGATCAAGCTATGGCTACACCTTC. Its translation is CVSSVRGGSSYGYTF.

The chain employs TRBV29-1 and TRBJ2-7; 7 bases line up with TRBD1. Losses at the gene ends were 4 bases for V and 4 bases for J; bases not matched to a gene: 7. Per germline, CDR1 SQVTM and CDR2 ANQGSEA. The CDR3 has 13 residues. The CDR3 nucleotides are TGCAGCGTTGGTTCACAGGGGAAATACGAGCAGTACTTC. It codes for CSVGSQGKYEQYF.

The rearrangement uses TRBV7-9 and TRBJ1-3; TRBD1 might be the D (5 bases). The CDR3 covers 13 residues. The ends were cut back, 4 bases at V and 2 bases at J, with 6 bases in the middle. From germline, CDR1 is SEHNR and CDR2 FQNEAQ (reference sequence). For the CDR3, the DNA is TGTGCCAGCAGCTGGGGGGCTGGAAACACCATATATTTT. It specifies CASSWGAGNTIYF. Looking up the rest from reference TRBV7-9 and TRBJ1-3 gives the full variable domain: DTGVSQNPRHKITKRGQNVTFRCDPISEHNRLYWYRQTLGQGPEFLTYFQNEAQLEKSRLLSDRFSAERPKGSFSTLEIQRTEQGDSAMYLCASSWGAGNTIYFGEGSWLTVV.

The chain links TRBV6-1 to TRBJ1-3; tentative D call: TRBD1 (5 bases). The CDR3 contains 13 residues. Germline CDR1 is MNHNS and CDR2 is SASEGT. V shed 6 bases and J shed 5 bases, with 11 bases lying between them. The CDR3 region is CASRDGGRNTIYF. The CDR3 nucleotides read TGTGCCAGCAGAGATGGGGGAAGAAACACCATATATTTT.